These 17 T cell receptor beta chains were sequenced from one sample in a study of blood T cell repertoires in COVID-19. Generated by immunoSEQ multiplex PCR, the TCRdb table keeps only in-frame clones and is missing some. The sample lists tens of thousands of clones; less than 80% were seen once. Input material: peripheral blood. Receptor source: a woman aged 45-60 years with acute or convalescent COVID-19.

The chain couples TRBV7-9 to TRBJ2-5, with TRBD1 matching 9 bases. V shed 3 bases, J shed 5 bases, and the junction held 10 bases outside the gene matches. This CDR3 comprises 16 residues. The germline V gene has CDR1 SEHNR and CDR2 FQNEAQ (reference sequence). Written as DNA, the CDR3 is TGTGCCAGCAGCTTCAGACCCAACAGGGGGCGGGAGACCCAGTACTTC. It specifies CASSFRPNRGRETQYF.

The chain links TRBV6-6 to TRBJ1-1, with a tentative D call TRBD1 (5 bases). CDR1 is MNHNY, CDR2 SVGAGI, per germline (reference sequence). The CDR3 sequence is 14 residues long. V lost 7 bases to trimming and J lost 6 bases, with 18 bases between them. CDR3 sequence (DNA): TGTGCCAGCAAACCTGAAGGGGTGATCGCTGAAGCTTTCTTT. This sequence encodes CASKPEGVIAEAFF.

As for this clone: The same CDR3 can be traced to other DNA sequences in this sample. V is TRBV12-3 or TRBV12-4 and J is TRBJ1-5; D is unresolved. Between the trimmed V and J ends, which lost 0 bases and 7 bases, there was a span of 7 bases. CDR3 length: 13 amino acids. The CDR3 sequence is CASSLAHGQPQHF. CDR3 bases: TGTGCCAGCAGTTTAGCGCATGGCCAGCCCCAGCATTTT.

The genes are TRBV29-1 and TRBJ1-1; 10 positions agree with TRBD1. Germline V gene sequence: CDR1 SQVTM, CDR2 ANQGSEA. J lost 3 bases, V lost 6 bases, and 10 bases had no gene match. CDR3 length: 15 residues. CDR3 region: CSVLRDRGIYTEAFF. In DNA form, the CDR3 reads TGCAGCGTGCTCCGGGACAGGGGTATCTACACTGAAGCTTTCTTT.

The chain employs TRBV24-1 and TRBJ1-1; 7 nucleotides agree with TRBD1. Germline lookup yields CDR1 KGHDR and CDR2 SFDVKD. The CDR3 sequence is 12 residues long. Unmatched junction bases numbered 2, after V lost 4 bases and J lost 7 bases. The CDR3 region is CATSDRDSEAFF. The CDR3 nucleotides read TGTGCCACCAGTGACCGGGACAGTGAAGCTTTCTTT.

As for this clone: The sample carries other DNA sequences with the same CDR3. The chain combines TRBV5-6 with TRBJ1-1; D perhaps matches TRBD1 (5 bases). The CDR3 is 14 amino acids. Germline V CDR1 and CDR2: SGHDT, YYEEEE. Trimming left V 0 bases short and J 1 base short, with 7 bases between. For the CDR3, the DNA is TGTGCCAGCAGCTTGGCCACAGGGAACACTGAAGCTTTCTTT. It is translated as CASSLATGNTEAFF.

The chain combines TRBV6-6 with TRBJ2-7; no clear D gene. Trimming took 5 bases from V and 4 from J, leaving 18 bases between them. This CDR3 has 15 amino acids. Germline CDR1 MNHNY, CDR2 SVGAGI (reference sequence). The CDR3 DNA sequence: TGTGCCAGCAGTCCCTCCCCCTCGACATTTTACGAGCAGTACTTC. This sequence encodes CASSPSPSTFYEQYF.

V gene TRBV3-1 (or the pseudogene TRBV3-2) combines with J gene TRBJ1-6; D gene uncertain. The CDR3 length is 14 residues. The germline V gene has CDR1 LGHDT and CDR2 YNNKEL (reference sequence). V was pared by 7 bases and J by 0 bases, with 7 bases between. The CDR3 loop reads CASTLSSYNSPLHF. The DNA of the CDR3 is TGTGCCAGCACCCTGAGCTCCTATAATTCACCCCTCCACTTT.

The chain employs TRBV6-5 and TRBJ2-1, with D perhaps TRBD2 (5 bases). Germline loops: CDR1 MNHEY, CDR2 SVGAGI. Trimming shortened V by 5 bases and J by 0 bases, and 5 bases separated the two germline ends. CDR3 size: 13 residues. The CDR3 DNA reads TGTGCCAGCAGTCGGGACTCCTACAATGAGCAGTTCTTC. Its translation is CASSRDSYNEQFF.

The DNA of the CDR3 is TGTGCCAGCAGCATAAGGGCCGGGGGGAGGGAGCAGTTCTTC. Amino acid sequence: CASSIRAGGREQFF. The chain is built from TRBV5-8 and TRBJ2-1; TRBD2 matches 7 bases. Germline V gene data show CDR1 as SGHTS and CDR2 as YDEGEE. The CDR3 consists of 14 residues. The ends lost 4 bases at V and 10 bases at J; junction bases unmatched: 11.

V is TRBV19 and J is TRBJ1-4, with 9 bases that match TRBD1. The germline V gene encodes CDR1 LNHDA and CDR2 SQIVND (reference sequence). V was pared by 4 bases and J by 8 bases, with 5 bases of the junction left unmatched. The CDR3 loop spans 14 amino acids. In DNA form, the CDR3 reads TGTGCCAGTAGTAAGAGGGACAGGGACGAAAAACTGTTTTTT. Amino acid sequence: CASSKRDRDEKLFF.

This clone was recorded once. The CDR3 DNA reads TGTGCCAGCAGTTACAGGGGGGGCACTGAAGCTTTCTTT. As protein: CASSYRGGTEAFF. The rearrangement links TRBV27 to TRBJ1-1; TRBD1 aligns across 8 bases. CDR3 length: 13 residues. CDR1 and CDR2 (germline): MNHEY, SMNVEV (reference sequence). With 4 bases clipped from V and 4 bases from J, the junction kept 2 bases outside the gene matches.

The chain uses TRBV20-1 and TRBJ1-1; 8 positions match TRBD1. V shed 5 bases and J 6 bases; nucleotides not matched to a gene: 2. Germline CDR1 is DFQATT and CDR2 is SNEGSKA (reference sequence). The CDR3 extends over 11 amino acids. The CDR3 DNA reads TGCAGTGCTGGACAGGGCCCTGAAGCTTTCTTT. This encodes CSAGQGPEAFF.

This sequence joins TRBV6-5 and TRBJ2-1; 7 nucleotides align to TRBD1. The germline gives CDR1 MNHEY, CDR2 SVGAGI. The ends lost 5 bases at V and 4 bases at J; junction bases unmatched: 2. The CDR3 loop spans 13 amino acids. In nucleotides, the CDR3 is TGTGCCAGCAGTCCGACAGGGTACAATGAGCAGTTCTTC. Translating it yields CASSPTGYNEQFF.

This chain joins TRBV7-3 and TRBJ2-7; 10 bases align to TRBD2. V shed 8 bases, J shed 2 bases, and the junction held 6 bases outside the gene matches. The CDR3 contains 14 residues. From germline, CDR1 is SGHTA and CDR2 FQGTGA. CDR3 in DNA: TGTGCCAGCCGGATAGCGGGGGGCCCCTACGAGCAGTACTTC. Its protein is CASRIAGGPYEQYF.

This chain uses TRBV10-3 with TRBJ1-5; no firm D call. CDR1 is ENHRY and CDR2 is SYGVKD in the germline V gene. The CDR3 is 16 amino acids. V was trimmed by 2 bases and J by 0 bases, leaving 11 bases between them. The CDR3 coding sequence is TGTGCCATCAGTGAGGGGGAGGCAGTTAGCAATCAGCCCCAGCATTTT. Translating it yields CAISEGEAVSNQPQHF.

The CDR3 DNA reads as TGTGCCAGCAGCCAAATGGGGGCGCCTTTCTTT. It encodes CASSQMGAPFF. V gene TRBV7-2 combines with J gene TRBJ1-1; D is possibly TRBD1 (6 bases). This CDR3 is built from 11 residues. Germline-derived CDR1 and CDR2 are SGHTA and FQGNSA. V was cut by 5 bases and J by 12 bases, with 13 bases left in between.